The 20 T cell receptor beta chains reported below all come from one sample, sequenced in a study of blood T cells in healthy people across ages. The authors ran a second PCR of roughly 7 to 11 cycles using a sample-barcoded 5' primer and a J-beta primer mix. MiXCR, run by TCRdb on the 5' RACE reads, gives a single entry per CDR3 protein. The table records almost 1 million distinct CDR3 sequences, 51% of them present only once. Sequences were obtained from blood. These receptors were taken from a woman between 55 and 75 years old in good health.

The table lists this clonotype with a few counts. DNA for the CDR3: TGTGCCAGCAGTATGGACAGGGGAGGAGAAAAACTGTTTTTT. It yields the protein CASSMDRGGEKLFF. The chain recombines TRBV27 with TRBJ1-4, with 9 positions matching TRBD1. This CDR3 has 14 amino acids. Trimming took 5 bases from V and 8 from J; bases not matched to a gene: 6. CDR1 is MNHEY and CDR2 is SMNVEV in the germline V gene (reference sequence).

This rearrangement joins TRBV6-5 to TRBJ2-1; D is tentatively TRBD1 or TRBD2 (5 bases each). The CDR3 length is 15 residues. V was clipped by 5 bases and J by 4 bases, with 15 bases between them. Germline CDR1 is MNHEY and CDR2 is SVGAGI. The CDR3 DNA is TGTGCCAGCAGTCCCCGGGACGTCAAGTACAATGAGCAGTTCTTC. It is translated as CASSPRDVKYNEQFF.

The J gene is TRBJ2-5, the V gene TRBV20-1; D is uncertain. The V end lost 2 bases, the J end lost 4 bases, and 14 bases lay between the germline ends. In germline, CDR1 is DFQATT, CDR2 SNEGSKA (reference sequence). The CDR3 length is 14 residues. The CDR3 region has the DNA TGCAGTGCTAGACCGTTCGCCTTGGGAGAGACCCAGTACTTC. It encodes CSARPFALGETQYF.

This sequence joins TRBV24-1 and TRBJ2-6; either TRBD1 or TRBD2 may fit D (5 bases each). The germline CDR1 and CDR2 sequences are KGHDR and SFDVKD. V was cut by 7 bases and J by 0 bases, with 12 bases left in between. The CDR3 sequence is 16 residues long. The CDR3 protein is CATSPGAFSGANVLTF. The CDR3 region has the DNA TGTGCCACCAGCCCCGGGGCCTTCTCTGGGGCCAACGTCCTGACTTTC.

This clonotype has a count of ten or more. The germline gene is not matched at one end of the junction; a read error may be the cause. V usage is TRBV3-1 and J usage is TRBJ2-7, with D perhaps given as TRBD1 or TRBD2 (5 bases each). Germline CDR1 reads LGHDT; CDR2 reads YNNKEL (reference sequence). The CDR3 contains 13 residues. The CDR3 sequence: CASSPGGTYEQYF. In nucleotides, the CDR3 is TGCGCCAGCAGCCCTGGGGGAACCTACGAGCAGTACTTC.

The V gene is TRBV7-2, the J gene TRBJ2-1, with 10 bases matching TRBD2. Trimming took 0 bases from V and 3 from J; bases not matched to a gene: 8. Germline V gene data show CDR1 as SGHTA and CDR2 as FQGNSA. CDR3 length equals 18 residues. CDR3 bases: TGTGCCAGCAGCTTAGCGCCTTCTAGCGGGGGTCTCTACAATGAGCAGTTCTTC. As protein: CASSLAPSSGGLYNEQFF.

This rearrangement joins TRBV20-1 to TRBJ2-5, with 13 bases fitting TRBD2. The CDR3 has 15 amino acids. The V segment lost 3 bases and the J segment 4 bases; nucleotides outside the gene matches: 5. Germline-derived CDR1 and CDR2 are DFQATT and SNEGSKA (reference sequence). CDR3 coding DNA: TGCAGTGCTAGGACTAGCGGGAGGTTTGGAGAGACCCAGTACTTC. It is translated as CSARTSGRFGETQYF.

The chain joins TRBV4-1 to TRBJ1-5; 8 positions match TRBD1. Germline assignment: CDR1 MGHRA and CDR2 YSYEKL. The CDR3 is 13 amino acids. Losses at the gene ends were 8 bases for V and 3 bases for J; bases not matched to a gene: 3. CDR3 residues: CASGGQVNQPQHF. The CDR3 region has the DNA TGCGCCAGCGGGGGACAGGTCAATCAGCCCCAGCATTTT.

The chain recombines TRBV5-6 with TRBJ1-2; TRBD1 matches 9 bases. Unmatched junction bases numbered 5, after V lost 4 bases and J lost 1 base. Germline CDR1 reads SGHDT; CDR2 reads YYEEEE. The CDR3 runs to 15 residues. The CDR3 nucleotides are TGTGCCAGCAGCGGAGGGACAGGGAATAACTATGGCTACACCTTC. Encoded protein: CASSGGTGNNYGYTF.

The rearrangement joins TRBV6-6 to TRBJ2-1, with D perhaps TRBD2 (5 bases). This CDR3 has 11 amino acids. V gave up 7 bases and J gave up 10 bases, with 11 bases separating them. Germline V gene lookup returns CDR1 MNHNY and CDR2 SVGAGI (reference sequence). CDR3 sequence: CASTLGVEQFF. CDR3 sequence (DNA): TGTGCCAGCACCCTCGGGGTGGAGCAGTTCTTC.

The chain couples TRBV6-2 or TRBV6-3 to TRBJ1-5; TRBD1 matches at 7 bases. Germline lookup yields CDR1 MNHEY and CDR2 SVGEGT. V shed 6 bases and J 6 bases; nucleotides not matched to a gene: 5. This CDR3 has 13 residues. CDR3 in DNA: TGTGCCAGCAGACTACAGGGGAGTCAGCCCCAGCATTTT. Encoded protein: CASRLQGSQPQHF.

The genes are TRBV12-3 or TRBV12-4 and TRBJ2-1, with TRBD2 identical over 9 bases. V was pared by 6 bases and J by 15 bases, with 18 bases of the junction left unmatched. The CDR3 spans 15 residues. The CDR3 coding sequence is TGTGCCAGCAGCCCACGGGGTAGCGGGAGACCCTTGTGGTTCTTC. Translation gives CASSPRGSGRPLWFF.

This chain connects TRBV6-6 to TRBJ1-2; D gene uncertain. Germline CDR1 MNHNY, CDR2 SVGAGI (reference sequence). Trimming pared 6 bases from V and 8 bases from J, leaving 7 bases between. CDR3 size: 10 residues. The CDR3 DNA reads as TGTGCCAGCAGAGCCGAGGGCTACACCTTC. Translation gives CASRAEGYTF.

V and J are TRBV7-3 and TRBJ2-3; TRBD2 matches at 8 bases. The J segment lost 1 base and the V segment lost 3 bases, leaving 6 bases of the junction unmatched. This CDR3 spans 16 amino acids. Germline-derived CDR1 and CDR2 are SGHTA and FQGTGA. This CDR3 reads CASSFGGGSGTDTQYF. The CDR3 nucleotides are TGTGCCAGCAGCTTCGGGGGGGGGTCAGGCACAGATACGCAGTATTTT.

The J gene is TRBJ1-2, the V gene TRBV18, with a possible D match to TRBD1 (5 bases). Per the germline V gene, CDR1 is KGHSH and CDR2 is LQKENI. Trimming shortened V by 6 bases and J by 4 bases, and 18 bases separated the two germline ends. The CDR3 consists of 15 residues. CDR3 coding DNA: TGTGCCAGCTCCGAACGCCAGGGAGACAGCTATGGCTACACCTTC. Translating gives CASSERQGDSYGYTF.

This rearrangement joins TRBV20-1 to TRBJ2-7; 8 bases agree with TRBD2. Germline trimming cut 3 bases from V and 1 base from J; bases unmatched to any gene: 5. The CDR3 loop spans 14 amino acids. Germline V gene data show CDR1 as DFQATT and CDR2 as SNEGSKA (reference sequence). The CDR3 here is CSASGRGFSYEQYF. The CDR3 coding sequence is TGCAGTGCTAGCGGGAGGGGGTTTTCCTACGAGCAGTACTTC.

The rearrangement links TRBV7-3 to TRBJ2-5; D remains ambiguous. The germline V gene has CDR1 SGHTA and CDR2 FQGTGA. The CDR3 length is 13 residues. The ends were cut back, 6 bases at V and 2 bases at J, with 10 bases in the middle. CDR3 DNA: TGTGCCAGCAGTCGAAAAGTGCAAGAGACCCAGTACTTC. Translated, it gives CASSRKVQETQYF.

The rearrangement links TRBV29-1 to TRBJ2-2; D is perhaps TRBD2 (5 bases). Trimming cost V 7 bases and J 5 bases, with 14 bases left between them. The CDR3 covers 13 residues. Germline CDR1 SQVTM, CDR2 ANQGSEA. This CDR3 reads CSASRSGTGELFF. CDR3 sequence (DNA): TGCAGCGCCTCTCGGTCGGGAACCGGGGAGCTGTTTTTT.

Remarks on this clonotype: One junction end disagrees with the germline gene, perhaps due to a read error. This chain joins TRBV20-1 and TRBJ2-7; D is undetermined. The DNA end is more similar to TRBJ2-5, so the J call may be wrong. The germline V gene encodes CDR1 DFQATT and CDR2 SNEGSKA (reference sequence). The CDR3 runs to 10 residues. The CDR3 region has the DNA TGCGGTGCTGGGTGGGAGACCCAGTACTTC. It codes for CGAGWETQYF.

The V gene is TRBV6-2 or TRBV6-3, the J gene TRBJ2-7, with TRBD2 identical over 12 bases. TRBJ2-1 explains the end of the DNA better; the J call may be wrong. Germline V gives CDR1 MNHEY, CDR2 SVGEGT. The CDR3 sequence is 16 residues long. CDR3 residues: CASSYPQGLAGSEQFF. The CDR3 DNA reads TGTGCCAGCAGTTACCCCCAGGGACTAGCGGGTAGTGAGCAGTTCTTC.